The 19 T cell receptor beta chains below come from one sample, sequenced in a study of blood T cell repertoires in COVID-19. Data came from immunoSEQ multiplex PCR; TCRdb stores just in-frame clones and leaves some out. The sample shows approximately 300,000 clones, around 85% of them seen only once. Sequenced input: PBMCs or T cells enriched from blood (not recorded which). The receptors here all came from a woman between 25 and 40 years old who had been exposed to COVID-19.

V and J are TRBV18 and TRBJ2-7, with D uncertain. The V end was cut by 2 bases, the J end by 0 bases, with 5 bases between. CDR1 and CDR2 (germline): KGHSH, LQKENI. The CDR3 is made up of 13 amino acids. In DNA, the CDR3 is TGTGCCAGCTCACCAGCGAGCTCCTACGAGCAGTACTTC. Amino acids: CASSPASSYEQYF. The whole variable domain, filled in from reference TRBV18 and TRBJ2-7, reads NAGVMQNPRHLVRRRGQEARLRCSPMKGHSHVYWYRQLPEEGLKFMVYLQKENIIDESGMPKERFSAEFPKEGPSILRIQQVVRGDSAAYFCASSPASSYEQYFGPGTRLTVT.

The chain joins TRBV10-3 to TRBJ1-2; D may be TRBD1 (6 bases). The CDR3 contains 16 residues. Germline loops: CDR1 ENHRY, CDR2 SYGVKD. With 0 bases removed from V and 8 bases from J, the gap between germline ends came to 19 bases. DNA of the CDR3: TGTGCCATCAGTGAGTCGAGGCAGGGGAGGGCAGAAGGCTACACCTTC. This gives the protein CAISESRQGRAEGYTF.

The chain is built from TRBV3-1 (or the pseudogene TRBV3-2) and TRBJ2-2; 9 nucleotides agree with TRBD1. CDR3 length: 14 residues. V shed 7 bases, J shed 8 bases, and the junction held 8 bases outside the gene matches. The germline gives CDR1 LGHDT, CDR2 YNNKEL (reference sequence). Here the CDR3 DNA reads TGTGCCAGCAAGGACAGGGGCCTTGGTGGGGAGCTGTTTTTT. It translates to CASKDRGLGGELFF.

This chain links TRBV30 with TRBJ1-2; 8 bases map to TRBD1. The trim removed 4 bases at V and 8 bases at J, leaving 12 bases unmatched. In germline, CDR1 is GTSNPN, CDR2 SVGIG (reference sequence). This CDR3 spans 14 amino acids. Here the CDR3 DNA reads TGTGCCTGGAACTTTCAGGGGGCTGACGGCGGCTACACCTTC. It yields the protein CAWNFQGADGGYTF.

V gene TRBV28 combines with J gene TRBJ1-6, with TRBD1 matching 7 bases. Germline CDR1 and CDR2: MDHEN and SYDVKM. The CDR3 runs 14 residues. The V segment lost 4 bases and the J segment 7 bases; nucleotides outside the gene matches: 4. This CDR3 is CASSSGQSNSPLHF. The CDR3 region has the DNA TGTGCCAGCAGTTCGGGACAGTCCAATTCACCCCTCCACTTT. Full variable domain (missing parts from reference TRBV28 and TRBJ1-6): DVKVTQSSRYLVKRTGEKVFLECVQDMDHENMFWYRQDPGLGLRLIYFSYDVKMKEKGDIPEGYSVSREKKERFSLILESASTNQTSMYLCASSSGQSNSPLHFGNGTRLTVT.

The chain recombines TRBV24-1 with TRBJ2-5; 11 bases are a match to TRBD2. After removal of 9 bases from V and 4 bases from J, the junction contained 6 bases not matched to a gene. The germline CDR1 and CDR2 sequences are KGHDR and SFDVKD. This CDR3 contains 14 residues. CDR3 DNA sequence: TGTGCCACCTCCGGACTAGCGGGCGGAGAGACCCAGTACTTC. As protein: CATSGLAGGETQYF.

The chain joins TRBV4-2 to TRBJ2-3, with D perhaps TRBD2 (7 bases). V was trimmed by 2 bases and J by 0 bases, leaving 15 bases between them. The CDR3 covers 17 residues. Germline-derived CDR1 and CDR2 are LGHNA and YNFKEQ. This chain's CDR3 is CASSQPWRGGSTDTQYF. The CDR3 nucleotides read TGTGCCAGCAGCCAACCTTGGAGGGGGGGTAGCACAGATACGCAGTATTTT.

This clone was recorded only once. The J gene is TRBJ2-7, the V gene TRBV6-2 or TRBV6-3, with 12 positions matching TRBD2. CDR1 MNHEY and CDR2 SVGEGT come from the germline V gene. Trimming took 2 bases from V and 4 from J; bases not matched to a gene: 9. The CDR3 is made up of 17 amino acids. The chain's CDR3 is CASSYGWTSGILYEQYF. As DNA, the CDR3 is TGTGCCAGCAGTTACGGGTGGACTAGCGGGATTCTGTACGAGCAGTACTTC.

This chain uses TRBV5-8 with TRBJ1-2, with D maybe TRBD1 (6 bases). Trimming shortened V by 5 bases and J by 2 bases, and 13 bases separated the two germline ends. The CDR3 has 14 amino acids. The germline gives CDR1 SGHTS, CDR2 YDEGEE. The CDR3 DNA follows: TGTGCCAGCAGTCGGACAGCATTAAACTATGGCTACACCTTC. Translation gives CASSRTALNYGYTF. The full variable domain, with the rest looked up from reference TRBV5-8 and TRBJ1-2, is EAGVTQSPTHLIKTRGQQATLRCSPISGHTSVYWYQQALGLGLQFLLWYDEGEERNRGNFPPRFSGRQFPNYSSELNVNALELEDSALYLCASSRTALNYGYTFGSGTRLTVV.

J is TRBJ1-5 and V is TRBV12-3 or TRBV12-4; no clear D. The CDR3 has 12 residues. V shed 4 bases and J shed 7 bases, with 8 bases lying between them. The CDR3 loop reads CASSSSAQPQHF. In DNA form, the CDR3 reads TGTGCCAGCAGTTCCAGCGCACAGCCCCAGCATTTT.

V gene TRBV18 combines with J gene TRBJ1-3; 8 nucleotides line up with TRBD1. This CDR3 region has 16 residues. Germline lookup yields CDR1 KGHSH and CDR2 LQKENI. Trimming at V came to 6 bases and at J to 2 bases, leaving 9 bases not matched to a gene. The CDR3 DNA is TGTGCCAGCTCGCCTACAAAGACAGGGGCTGGAAACACCATATATTTT. As protein: CASSPTKTGAGNTIYF.

The sample holds one count of this clone. J is TRBJ2-7 and V is TRBV4-1; 7 bases match TRBD2. V shed 3 bases and J 0 bases; nucleotides not matched to a gene: 5. The germline V gene encodes CDR1 MGHRA and CDR2 YSYEKL. There are 15 residues in the CDR3. CDR3 DNA: TGCGCCAGCAGCCATACTAGCGCCCTCTCCTACGAGCAGTACTTC. Translating gives CASSHTSALSYEQYF.

This CDR3 reads CASSQDPGEQFF. CDR3 bases: TGTGCCAGCAGCCAAGACCCGGGGGAGCAGTTCTTC. The V and J genes are TRBV3-1 (or the pseudogene TRBV3-2) and TRBJ2-1, with TRBD2 as a possible D gene (5 bases). CDR1 and CDR2 from the germline V gene are LGHDT and YNNKEL (reference sequence). The CDR3 loop spans 12 amino acids. The ends were cut back, 0 bases at V and 10 bases at J, with 7 bases in the middle.

The J gene is TRBJ1-3, the V gene TRBV29-1, with a tentative D call TRBD1 (6 bases). V was clipped by 7 bases and J by 4 bases, with 14 bases between them. The CDR3 runs to 13 residues. Germline CDR1 reads SQVTM; CDR2 reads ANQGSEA. The CDR3 DNA follows: TGCAGCGGACAGGTCCCCTCGGGAAACACCATATATTTT. It translates to CSGQVPSGNTIYF.

V and J are TRBV18 and TRBJ2-3, with 8 bases fitting TRBD2. Germline V gene lookup returns CDR1 KGHSH and CDR2 LQKENI. V gave up 5 bases and J gave up 4 bases; unmatched junction bases: 8. The length of the CDR3 is 15 residues. The CDR3 protein is CASSVSSGYPDTQYF. The CDR3 DNA sequence: TGTGCCAGCTCAGTATCTAGCGGGTATCCAGATACGCAGTATTTT.

This clone has only a few counts. The chain recombines TRBV28 with TRBJ2-1; 10 nucleotides line up with TRBD2. CDR3 size: 14 residues. V dropped 10 bases and J dropped 4; count of bases not matched to a gene: 7. CDR1 MDHEN and CDR2 SYDVKM come from the germline V gene. CDR3 sequence: CATLALAGYNEQFF. In DNA form, the CDR3 reads TGTGCCACCCTCGCACTAGCGGGGTACAATGAGCAGTTCTTC.

The chain recombines TRBV9 with TRBJ1-1; D may be TRBD1 (6 bases). This CDR3 comprises 14 residues. V was shortened by 4 bases and J by 1 base, with 11 bases between the two germline ends. CDR1 SGDLS and CDR2 YYNGEE come from the germline V gene. This chain's CDR3 is CASSLRQENTEAFF. The CDR3 DNA sequence: TGTGCCAGCAGCCTACGACAGGAGAACACTGAAGCTTTCTTT. The whole variable domain, filled in from reference TRBV9 and TRBJ1-1, reads DSGVTQTPKHLITATGQRVTLRCSPRSGDLSVYWYQQSLDQGLQFLIQYYNGEERAKGNILERFSAQQFPDLHSELNLSSLELGDSALYFCASSLRQENTEAFFGQGTRLTVV.

The chain employs TRBV18 and TRBJ1-5, with D tentatively TRBD1 (6 bases). V lost 4 bases, J lost 7 bases, and 11 bases lay in between. Per the germline V gene, CDR1 is KGHSH and CDR2 is LQKENI. The CDR3 extends over 13 amino acids. The chain's CDR3 is CASSQGDRQPQHF. The CDR3 DNA sequence: TGTGCCAGCTCACAGGGGGATCGACAGCCCCAGCATTTT.

The V gene is TRBV7-8, the J gene TRBJ1-3; a weak D match, TRBD1 (5 bases). The CDR3 has 15 residues. V shed 5 bases and J shed 3 bases, with 14 bases lying between them. Looked up from germline, CDR1 is SGHVS and CDR2 is FQNEAQ. CDR3 sequence reads: CASSDDRLDGNTIYF. The CDR3 nucleotides are TGTGCCAGCAGCGACGACAGACTAGATGGAAACACCATATATTTT.